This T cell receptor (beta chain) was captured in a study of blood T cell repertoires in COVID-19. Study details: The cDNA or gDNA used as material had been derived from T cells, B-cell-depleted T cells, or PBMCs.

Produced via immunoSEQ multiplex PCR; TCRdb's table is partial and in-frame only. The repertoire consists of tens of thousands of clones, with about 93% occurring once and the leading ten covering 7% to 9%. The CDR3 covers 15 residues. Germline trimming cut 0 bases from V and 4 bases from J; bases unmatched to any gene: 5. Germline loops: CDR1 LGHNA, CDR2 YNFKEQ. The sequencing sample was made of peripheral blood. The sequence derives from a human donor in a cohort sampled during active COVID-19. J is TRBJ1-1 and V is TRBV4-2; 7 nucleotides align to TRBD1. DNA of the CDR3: TGTGCCAGCAGCCAAGAGTACTCAGGGGGCACTGAAGCTTTCTTT. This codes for CASSQEYSGGTEAFF.